A selection of T cell receptor beta chains follows, all from one sample in a study of beta chain features in type 1 diabetes. TCRdb keeps only in-frame clones here, not all; method: immunoSEQ multiplex PCR. This sample yields approximately 360,000 clones, of which over 9.5% are seen a single time; 0.0095% to 0.013% belongs to the top ten. Sequencing was done on a sample of naive CD4+ T cells from blood. These receptors all come from a young woman with type 1 diabetes. Each CDR3 is given with its conserved first and last residue. The D gene is left open where the match is weak. Clone size is given for some rows only: seen once, a few or many times, or a class if the clone is expanded.

CDR3aa	CDR3nt	d_gene	abundance	v_gene	j_gene
CASRSGGPGELFF	TGTGCCAGCAGGTCGGGAGGGCCCGGGGAGCTGTTTTTT	TRBD2	.	TRBV28	TRBJ2-2
CASSLASLDARQYF	TGTGCCAGCAGCTTAGCCAGTCTAGATGCGCGGCAGTACTTC	.	.	TRBV7-2	TRBJ2-7
CASSLSSGTKNIQYF	TGTGCCAGCAGTTTATCCTCAGGGACCAAAAACATTCAGTACTTC	.	few	TRBV28	TRBJ2-4
CASSLGQGSYNEQFF	TGTGCCAGCAGCTTGGGACAGGGGTCCTACAATGAGCAGTTCTTC	TRBD1	.	TRBV9	TRBJ2-1
CASSLAAGSEAFF	TGTGCCAGCAGCTTAGCGGCGGGCTCTGAAGCTTTCTTT	.	few	TRBV7-9	TRBJ1-1
CATGTGTDTQYF	TGTGCCACTGGGACTGGCACAGATACGCAGTATTTT	.	.	TRBV10-3	TRBJ2-3
CASSWTDNQPQHF	TGTGCCAGCAGCTGGACAGACAATCAGCCCCAGCATTTT	.	few	TRBV5-4	TRBJ1-5
CASSQGVSYNEQFF	TGTGCCAGCAGCCAGGGTGTCTCCTACAATGAGCAGTTCTTC	.	few	TRBV6-5	TRBJ2-1
CSAFGGGEQYF	TGCAGCGCCTTCGGGGGAGGGGAGCAGTACTTC	TRBD2	.	TRBV29-1	TRBJ2-7
CASSFKREGYEQYF	TGTGCCAGCAGCTTTAAGCGGGAGGGCTACGAGCAGTACTTC	TRBD2	few	TRBV7-2	TRBJ2-7
CAWTLGLQETQYF	TGTGCCTGGACCTTGGGACTCCAAGAGACCCAGTACTTC	.	.	TRBV30	TRBJ2-5
CASRTGYVSGDTQYF	TGTGCCAGTAGAACAGGGTATGTTTCGGGAGATACGCAGTATTTT	.	few	TRBV19	TRBJ2-3
CASSVRSGANVLTF	TGTGCCAGCAGCGTCCGCTCTGGGGCCAACGTCCTGACTTTC	.	.	TRBV9	TRBJ2-6
CASSPTSGIAYEQYF	TGTGCCAGCAGCCCTACTAGCGGGATAGCCTACGAGCAGTACTTC	TRBD2	.	TRBV13	TRBJ2-7
CASSQAGRTSGANVLTF	TGCGCCAGCAGCCAAGCCGGGAGAACCTCTGGGGCCAACGTCCTGACTTTC	.	few	TRBV4-3	TRBJ2-6
CASSQEGNYGYTF	TGTGCCAGCAGCCAGGAAGGAAACTATGGCTACACCTTC	.	.	TRBV11-2	TRBJ1-2
CASSGGTSGNNEQFF	TGTGCCAGCAGTGGAGGGACTAGCGGGAACAATGAGCAGTTCTTC	TRBD2	.	TRBV6-4	TRBJ2-1
CASSGDSSGTQYF	TGTGCCAGCAGTGGGGACTCCTCAGGGACCCAGTACTTC	.	.	TRBV6-6	TRBJ2-5
CASSPPQPGDTQYF	TGTGCCAGCTCACCACCCCAGCCGGGGGATACGCAGTATTTT	.	few	TRBV18	TRBJ2-3
CAWSFLAGSYEQYF	TGTGCCTGGAGTTTCCTAGCGGGCAGCTACGAGCAGTACTTC	TRBD2	.	TRBV30	TRBJ2-7
CAWTLRAETQYF	TGTGCCTGGACGTTGAGGGCAGAGACCCAGTACTTC	.	.	TRBV30	TRBJ2-5
CASSLEGSGGTQYF	TGTGCCAGCAGCTTAGAGGGTAGCGGAGGTACGCAGTATTTT	.	.	TRBV7-9	TRBJ2-3
CASSPSRVTGELFF	TGTGCCAGCAGCCCCTCGAGAGTCACCGGGGAGCTGTTTTTT	.	.	TRBV7-2	TRBJ2-2
CASSQVPGGGNEQFF	TGTGCCAGCAGCCAAGTTCCGGGAGGAGGGAATGAGCAGTTCTTC	TRBD2	few	TRBV7-3	TRBJ2-1
CASGFASSYNEQFF	TGTGCCAGTGGTTTCGCCAGCTCCTACAATGAGCAGTTCTTC	.	few	TRBV6-6	TRBJ2-1
CATSGETGTTRGYTF	TGTGCCACCAGCGGAGAGACAGGGACCACGAGGGGCTACACCTTC	TRBD1	.	TRBV15	TRBJ1-2
CASSPPLAGGKETQYF	TGTGCCAGCTCACCACCGCTTGCGGGAGGCAAAGAGACCCAGTACTTC	TRBD2	.	TRBV18	TRBJ2-5
CASSPKGISGEYNEQFF	TGTGCCAGCTCACCGAAGGGGATTAGCGGGGAGTACAATGAGCAGTTCTTC	TRBD2	.	TRBV18	TRBJ2-1
CASSITGTDTEAFF	TGTGCCAGTAGTATAACCGGGACAGACACTGAAGCTTTCTTT	TRBD1	.	TRBV19	TRBJ1-1
CASRQGNIGNQPQHF	TGTGCCAGCCGACAGGGTAACATTGGAAATCAGCCCCAGCATTTT	TRBD1	.	TRBV6-5	TRBJ1-5
CASSLGQAEETQYF	TGCGCCAGCAGCTTGGGACAGGCTGAAGAGACCCAGTACTTC	.	few	TRBV5-1	TRBJ2-5
CAWRRHGSTDTQYF	TGTGCCTGGAGGAGGCACGGGTCCACAGATACGCAGTATTTT	.	.	TRBV30	TRBJ2-3
CASSFQGETEAFF	TGTGCCAGCAGCTTTCAGGGGGAGACTGAAGCTTTCTTT	TRBD1	.	TRBV7-3	TRBJ1-1
CASSTSGQYNSPLHF	TGTGCCAGTAGTACGTCGGGACAGTATAATTCACCCCTCCACTTT	TRBD1	.	TRBV19	TRBJ1-6
CATSRDPGGNTDTQYF	TGTGCCACCAGCAGGGACCCGGGGGGGAACACAGATACGCAGTATTTT	TRBD2	.	TRBV15	TRBJ2-3
CATSSTPGPQHF	TGTGCCACCAGCAGTACCCCAGGGCCCCAGCATTTT	.	few	TRBV15	TRBJ1-5
CASSLRGNTEAFF	TGTGCCAGCAGCCTGAGAGGGAACACTGAAGCTTTCTTT	.	few	TRBV7-9	TRBJ1-1
CASSQVGGEQYF	TGCGCCAGCAGCCAAGTTGGAGGAGAGCAGTACTTC	.	few	TRBV4-1	TRBJ2-7
CASNNRGEGANGYTF	TGCGCCAGCAACAACAGGGGAGAGGGGGCAAATGGCTACACCTTC	TRBD1	.	TRBV5-1	TRBJ1-2
CASSFTSGRETQYF	TGTGCCAGCAGCTTCACCAGCGGGAGAGAGACCCAGTACTTC	TRBD2	.	TRBV5-5	TRBJ2-5
CASTTAGLVGLQETQYF	TGTGCCAGCACCACCGCGGGGCTAGTAGGGCTCCAAGAGACCCAGTACTTC	.	.	TRBV28	TRBJ2-5
CASSVASDNEQFF	TGTGCCAGCAGCGTAGCTAGCGACAATGAGCAGTTCTTC	.	.	TRBV9	TRBJ2-1
CASSLGLYQPQHF	TGTGCCAGCAGCTTGGGACTTTATCAGCCCCAGCATTTT	.	few	TRBV7-9	TRBJ1-5
CASSLVGDSYEQYF	TGTGCCAGCAGCTTAGTCGGGGACTCCTACGAGCAGTACTTC	.	few	TRBV7-9	TRBJ2-7
CASSSGQGFDEQFF	TGCGCCAGCAGCTCAGGACAGGGCTTTGATGAGCAGTTCTTC	TRBD1	.	TRBV5-1	TRBJ2-1
CASRYTSDRTDTQYF	TGTGCCAGCAGATACACCTCCGACAGAACAGATACGCAGTATTTT	.	few	TRBV6-5	TRBJ2-3
CATSRGGQGVDGELFF	TGTGCCACCAGCAGAGGGGGACAGGGCGTGGACGGGGAGCTGTTTTTT	TRBD1	.	TRBV15	TRBJ2-2
CASSPGVGELFF	TGTGCCAGCAGTCCAGGGGTCGGGGAGCTGTTTTTT	.	few	TRBV27	TRBJ2-2
CASSLRQGGTEAFF	TGCGCCAGCAGCCTGCGACAGGGGGGCACTGAAGCTTTCTTT	TRBD1	.	TRBV5-1	TRBJ1-1
CASSIQGSNEAFF	TGTGCCAGCTCCATACAGGGCTCAAATGAAGCTTTCTTT	.	few	TRBV7-2	TRBJ1-1
CASSYLRGSSYNEQFF	TGTGCCAGCAGTTACCTCAGAGGGAGCTCCTACAATGAGCAGTTCTTC	.	.	TRBV6-5	TRBJ2-1
CSVERAGVNYGYTF	TGCAGCGTTGAAAGGGCAGGGGTCAACTATGGCTACACCTTC	.	.	TRBV29-1	TRBJ1-2
CSVRTGTNYGYTF	TGCAGCGTTCGGACAGGGACTAACTATGGCTACACCTTC	TRBD1	.	TRBV29-1	TRBJ1-2
CASSSGLGIRWEQYF	TGTGCCAGCAGCTCAGGACTGGGGATACGATGGGAGCAGTACTTC	.	.	TRBV7-9	TRBJ2-7
CASSLAIYSSYEQYF	TGCGCCAGCTCCTTGGCCATCTACAGCTCCTACGAGCAGTACTTC	.	.	TRBV5-1	TRBJ2-7
CASRSSDAYEQYF	TGTGCCAGTAGGTCTAGCGACGCCTACGAGCAGTACTTC	.	few	TRBV19	TRBJ2-7
CASSSYIVLAGGPQETQYF	TGTGCCAGCAGCTCCTATATAGTACTAGCGGGGGGACCCCAAGAGACCCAGTACTTC	TRBD2	.	TRBV7-2	TRBJ2-5
CASTWDRALNEQFF	TGTGCCAGCACGTGGGACAGGGCATTAAATGAGCAGTTCTTC	TRBD1	.	TRBV7-9	TRBJ2-1